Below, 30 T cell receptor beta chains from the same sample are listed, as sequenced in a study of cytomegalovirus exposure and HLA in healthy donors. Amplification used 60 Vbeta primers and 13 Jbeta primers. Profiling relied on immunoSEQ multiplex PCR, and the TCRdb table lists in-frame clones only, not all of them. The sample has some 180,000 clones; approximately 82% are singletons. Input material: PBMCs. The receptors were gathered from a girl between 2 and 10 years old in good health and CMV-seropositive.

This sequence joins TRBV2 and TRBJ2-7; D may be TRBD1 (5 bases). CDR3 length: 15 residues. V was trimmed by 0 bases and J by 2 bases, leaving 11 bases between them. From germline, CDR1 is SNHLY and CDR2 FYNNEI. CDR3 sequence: CASSEALRGTYEQYF. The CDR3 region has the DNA TGTGCCAGCAGTGAAGCCCTAAGGGGTACCTACGAGCAGTACTTC. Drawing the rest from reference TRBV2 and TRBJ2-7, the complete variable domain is EPEVTQTPSHQVTQMGQEVILRCVPISNHLYFYWYRQILGQKVEFLVSFYNNEISEKSEIFDDQFSVERPDGSNFTLKIRSTKLEDSAMYFCASSEALRGTYEQYFGPGTRLTVT.

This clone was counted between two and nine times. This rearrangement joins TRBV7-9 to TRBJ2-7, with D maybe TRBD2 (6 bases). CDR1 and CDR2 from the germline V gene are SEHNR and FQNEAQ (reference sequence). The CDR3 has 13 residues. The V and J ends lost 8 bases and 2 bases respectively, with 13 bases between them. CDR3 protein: CASEIADPYEQYF. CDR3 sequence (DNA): TGTGCCAGCGAAATAGCGGACCCCTACGAGCAGTACTTC. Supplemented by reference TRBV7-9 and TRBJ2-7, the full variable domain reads DTGVSQNPRHKITKRGQNVTFRCDPISEHNRLYWYRQTLGQGPEFLTYFQNEAQLEKSRLLSDRFSAERPKGSFSTLEIQRTEQGDSAMYLCASEIADPYEQYFGPGTRLTVT.

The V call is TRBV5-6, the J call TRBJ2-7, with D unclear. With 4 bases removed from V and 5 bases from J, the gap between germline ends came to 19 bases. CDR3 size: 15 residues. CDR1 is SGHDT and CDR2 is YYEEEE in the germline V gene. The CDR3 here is CASSPGLLVGNEQYF. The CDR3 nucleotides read TGTGCCAGCAGCCCGGGTCTTCTGGTGGGTAACGAGCAGTACTTC.

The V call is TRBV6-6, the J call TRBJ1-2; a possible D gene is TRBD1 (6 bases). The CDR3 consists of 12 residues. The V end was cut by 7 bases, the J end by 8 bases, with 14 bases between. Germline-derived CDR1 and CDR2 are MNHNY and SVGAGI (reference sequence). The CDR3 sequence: CASKTGSEGYTF. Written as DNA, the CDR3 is TGTGCCAGCAAAACAGGGTCCGAAGGCTACACCTTC.

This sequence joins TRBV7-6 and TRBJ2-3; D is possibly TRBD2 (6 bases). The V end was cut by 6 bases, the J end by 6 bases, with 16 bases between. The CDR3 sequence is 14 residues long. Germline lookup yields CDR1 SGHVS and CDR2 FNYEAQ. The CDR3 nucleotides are TGTGCCAGCAGTAAATCGGGAGTATCGGATACGCAGTATTTT. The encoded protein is CASSKSGVSDTQYF.

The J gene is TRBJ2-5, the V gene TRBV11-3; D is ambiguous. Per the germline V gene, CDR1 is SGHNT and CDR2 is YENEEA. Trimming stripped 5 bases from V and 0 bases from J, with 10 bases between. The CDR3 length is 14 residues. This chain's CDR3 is CASSTWAYQETQYF. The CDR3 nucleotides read TGTGCCAGCAGCACCTGGGCGTACCAAGAGACCCAGTACTTC.

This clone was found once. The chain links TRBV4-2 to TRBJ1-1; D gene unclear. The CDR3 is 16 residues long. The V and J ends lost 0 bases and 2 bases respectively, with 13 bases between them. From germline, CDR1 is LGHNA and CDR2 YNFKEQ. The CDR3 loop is CASSQDLGQYNTEAFF. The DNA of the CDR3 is TGTGCCAGCAGCCAAGATCTTGGTCAGTATAACACTGAAGCTTTCTTT.

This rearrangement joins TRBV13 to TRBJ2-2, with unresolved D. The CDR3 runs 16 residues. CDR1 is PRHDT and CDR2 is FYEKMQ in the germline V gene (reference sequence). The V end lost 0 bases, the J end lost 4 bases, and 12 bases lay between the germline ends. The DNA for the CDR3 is TGTGCCAGCAGCTTAGGAGTAGTAACGGGCACCGGGGAGCTGTTTTTT. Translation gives CASSLGVVTGTGELFF. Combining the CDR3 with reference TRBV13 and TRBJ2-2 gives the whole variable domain AAGVIQSPRHLIKEKRETATLKCYPIPRHDTVYWYQQGPGQDPQFLISFYEKMQSDKGSIPDRFSAQQFSDYHSELNMSSLELGDSALYFCASSLGVVTGTGELFFGEGSRLTVL.

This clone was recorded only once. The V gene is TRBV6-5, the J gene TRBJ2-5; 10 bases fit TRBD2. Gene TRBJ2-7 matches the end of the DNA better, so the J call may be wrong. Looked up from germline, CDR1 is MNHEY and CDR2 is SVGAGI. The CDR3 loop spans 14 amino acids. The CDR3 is CASSTGLARYEQYF. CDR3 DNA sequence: TGTGCCAGCAGTACGGGACTAGCGAGGTACGAGCAGTACTTC.

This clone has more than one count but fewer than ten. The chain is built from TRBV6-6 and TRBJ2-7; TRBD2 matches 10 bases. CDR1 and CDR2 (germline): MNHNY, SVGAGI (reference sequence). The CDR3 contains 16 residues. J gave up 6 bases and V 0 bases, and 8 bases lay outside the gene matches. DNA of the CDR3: TGTGCCAGCAGTTACTCCTTGAGCGGGGGGGCTCTCGAGCAGTACTTC. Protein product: CASSYSLSGGALEQYF.

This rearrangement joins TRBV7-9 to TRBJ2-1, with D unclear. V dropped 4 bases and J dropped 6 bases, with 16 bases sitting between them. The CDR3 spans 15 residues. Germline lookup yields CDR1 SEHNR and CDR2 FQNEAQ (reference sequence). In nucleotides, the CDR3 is TGTGCCAGCAGCTCCTCCTTCAGGAAAACCAATGAGCAGTTCTTC. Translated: CASSSSFRKTNEQFF.

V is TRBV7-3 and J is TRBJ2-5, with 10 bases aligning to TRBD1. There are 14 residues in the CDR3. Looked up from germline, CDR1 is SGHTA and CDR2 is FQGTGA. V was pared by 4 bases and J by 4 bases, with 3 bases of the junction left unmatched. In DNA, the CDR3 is TGTGCCAGCAGCTCGACAGGGGGCGGAGAGACCCAGTACTTC. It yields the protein CASSSTGGGETQYF.

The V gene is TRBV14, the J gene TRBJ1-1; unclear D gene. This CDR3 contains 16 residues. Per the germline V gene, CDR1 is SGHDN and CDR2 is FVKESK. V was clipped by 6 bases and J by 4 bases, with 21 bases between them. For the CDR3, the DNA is TGTGCCAGCAGTGTGAGGCCAAGTCTCATGAGCACTGAAGCTTTCTTT. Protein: CASSVRPSLMSTEAFF.

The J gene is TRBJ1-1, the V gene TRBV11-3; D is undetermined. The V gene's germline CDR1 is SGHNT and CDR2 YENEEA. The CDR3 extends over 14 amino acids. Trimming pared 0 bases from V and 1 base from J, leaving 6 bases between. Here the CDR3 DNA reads TGTGCCAGCAGCTTAGACGCAGAGAACACTGAAGCTTTCTTT. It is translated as CASSLDAENTEAFF.

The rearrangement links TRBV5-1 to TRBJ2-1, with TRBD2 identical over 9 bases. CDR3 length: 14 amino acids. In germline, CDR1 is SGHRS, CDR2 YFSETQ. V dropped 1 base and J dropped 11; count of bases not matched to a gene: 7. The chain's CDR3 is CASSLPSGDYQQFF. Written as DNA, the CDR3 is TGCGCCAGCAGCTTGCCTAGCGGGGACTATCAGCAGTTCTTC.

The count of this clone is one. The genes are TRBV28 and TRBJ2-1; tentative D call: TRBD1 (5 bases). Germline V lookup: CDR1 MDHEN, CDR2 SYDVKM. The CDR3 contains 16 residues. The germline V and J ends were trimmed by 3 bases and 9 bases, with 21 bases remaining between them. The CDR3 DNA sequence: TGTGCCAGCAGTTTTGCCGATGGGCACACAAGGGGTGAGCAGTTCTTC. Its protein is CASSFADGHTRGEQFF.

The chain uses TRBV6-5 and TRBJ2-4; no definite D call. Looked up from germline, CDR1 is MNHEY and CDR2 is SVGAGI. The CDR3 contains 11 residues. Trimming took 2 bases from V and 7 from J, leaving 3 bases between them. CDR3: CASSYGNIQYF. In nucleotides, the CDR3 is TGTGCCAGCAGTTACGGCAACATTCAGTACTTC.

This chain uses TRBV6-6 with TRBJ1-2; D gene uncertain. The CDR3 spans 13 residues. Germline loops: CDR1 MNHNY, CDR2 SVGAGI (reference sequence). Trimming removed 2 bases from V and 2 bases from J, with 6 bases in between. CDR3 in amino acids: CASSYEENYGYTF. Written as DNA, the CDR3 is TGTGCCAGCAGTTACGAAGAGAACTATGGCTACACCTTC.

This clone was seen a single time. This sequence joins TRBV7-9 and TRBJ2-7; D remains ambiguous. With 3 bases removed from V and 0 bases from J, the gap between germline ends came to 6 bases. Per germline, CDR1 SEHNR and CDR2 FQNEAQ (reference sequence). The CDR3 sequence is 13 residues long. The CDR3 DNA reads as TGTGCCAGCAGCTTTACGCGCTCCTACGAGCAGTACTTC. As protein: CASSFTRSYEQYF.

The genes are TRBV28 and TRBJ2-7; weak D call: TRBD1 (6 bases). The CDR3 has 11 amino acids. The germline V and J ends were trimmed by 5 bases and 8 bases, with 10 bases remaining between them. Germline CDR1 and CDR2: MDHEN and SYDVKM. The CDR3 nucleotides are TGTGCCAGCAGTCTAGGGGACAAGCAGTACTTC. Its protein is CASSLGDKQYF.

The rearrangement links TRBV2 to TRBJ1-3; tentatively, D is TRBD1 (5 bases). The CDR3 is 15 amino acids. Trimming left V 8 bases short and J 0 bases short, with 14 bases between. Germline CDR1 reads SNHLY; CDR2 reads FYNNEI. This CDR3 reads CASRGDGHSGNTIYF. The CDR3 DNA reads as TGTGCCAGCCGGGGGGACGGCCACTCTGGAAACACCATATATTTT.

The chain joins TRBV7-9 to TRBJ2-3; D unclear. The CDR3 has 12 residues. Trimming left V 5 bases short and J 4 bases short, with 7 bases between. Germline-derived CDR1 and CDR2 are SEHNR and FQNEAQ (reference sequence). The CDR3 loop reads CASSPTADTQYF. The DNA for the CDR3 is TGTGCCAGCAGCCCCACGGCAGATACGCAGTATTTT. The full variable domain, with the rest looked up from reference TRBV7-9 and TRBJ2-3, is DTGVSQNPRHKITKRGQNVTFRCDPISEHNRLYWYRQTLGQGPEFLTYFQNEAQLEKSRLLSDRFSAERPKGSFSTLEIQRTEQGDSAMYLCASSPTADTQYFGPGTRLTVL.

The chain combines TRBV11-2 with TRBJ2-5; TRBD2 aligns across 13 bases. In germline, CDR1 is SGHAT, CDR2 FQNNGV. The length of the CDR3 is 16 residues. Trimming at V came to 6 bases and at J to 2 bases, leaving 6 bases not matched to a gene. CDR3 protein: CASRPGLAGPQETQYF. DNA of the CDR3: TGTGCCAGCAGGCCGGGACTAGCGGGACCACAAGAGACCCAGTACTTC.

This chain's CDR3 is CASIPGDRPNYGYTF. The CDR3 region has the DNA TGTGCCAGCATCCCAGGGGACAGACCTAACTATGGCTACACCTTC. The genes are TRBV5-6 and TRBJ1-2, with 7 bases identical to TRBD1. V dropped 6 bases and J dropped 0; count of bases not matched to a gene: 8. The CDR3 extends over 15 amino acids. Germline CDR1 and CDR2: SGHDT and YYEEEE.

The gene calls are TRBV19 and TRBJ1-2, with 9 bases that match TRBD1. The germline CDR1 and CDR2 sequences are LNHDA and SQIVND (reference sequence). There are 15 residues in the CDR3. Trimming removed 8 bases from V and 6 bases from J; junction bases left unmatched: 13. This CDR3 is CASRGTGRILHGYTF. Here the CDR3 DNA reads TGTGCCAGTCGGGGGACAGGGAGGATTTTACATGGCTACACCTTC.

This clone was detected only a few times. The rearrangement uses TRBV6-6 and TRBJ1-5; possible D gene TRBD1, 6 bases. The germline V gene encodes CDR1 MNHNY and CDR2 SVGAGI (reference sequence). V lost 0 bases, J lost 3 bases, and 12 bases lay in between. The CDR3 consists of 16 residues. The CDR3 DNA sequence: TGTGCCAGCAGTTACTCCCCCGGGACACTCAATCAGCCCCAGCATTTT. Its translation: CASSYSPGTLNQPQHF.

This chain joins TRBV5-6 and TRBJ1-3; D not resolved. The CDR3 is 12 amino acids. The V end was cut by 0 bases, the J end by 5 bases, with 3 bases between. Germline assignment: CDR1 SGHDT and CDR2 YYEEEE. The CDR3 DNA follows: TGTGCCAGCAGCTTGGGTAGAAACACCATATATTTT. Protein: CASSLGRNTIYF. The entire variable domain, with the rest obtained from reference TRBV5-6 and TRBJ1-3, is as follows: DAGVTQSPTHLIKTRGQQVTLRCSPKSGHDTVSWYQQALGQGPQFIFQYYEEEERQRGNFPDRFSGHQFPNYSSELNVNALLLGDSALYLCASSLGRNTIYFGEGSWLTVV.

CDR3 DNA: TGTGCCAGCGGGGATCTAGCGGGAGGCTTAAGGAATGAGCAGTTCTTC. Amino acids: CASGDLAGGLRNEQFF. The chain uses TRBV7-9 and TRBJ2-1; 11 bases map to TRBD2. The V segment lost 8 bases and the J segment 7 bases; nucleotides outside the gene matches: 13. This CDR3 has 16 residues. Germline V CDR1 and CDR2: SEHNR, FQNEAQ (reference sequence). Full variable domain (outside the CDR3, taken from reference TRBV7-9 and TRBJ2-1): DTGVSQNPRHKITKRGQNVTFRCDPISEHNRLYWYRQTLGQGPEFLTYFQNEAQLEKSRLLSDRFSAERPKGSFSTLEIQRTEQGDSAMYLCASGDLAGGLRNEQFFGPGTRLTVL.

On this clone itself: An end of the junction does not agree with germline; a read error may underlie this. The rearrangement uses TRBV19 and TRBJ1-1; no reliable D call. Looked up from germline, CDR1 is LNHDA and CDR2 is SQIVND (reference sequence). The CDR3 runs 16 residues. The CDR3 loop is CASSPWTQEKNTEAFF. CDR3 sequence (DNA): TGTGCCAGTAGTCCTTGGACTCAAGAGAAAAACACTGAGGCTTTCTTT.

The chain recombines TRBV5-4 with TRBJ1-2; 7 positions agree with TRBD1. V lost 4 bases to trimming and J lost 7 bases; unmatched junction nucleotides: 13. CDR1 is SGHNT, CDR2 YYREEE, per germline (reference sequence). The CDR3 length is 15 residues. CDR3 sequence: CASSTTTGRIGGYTF. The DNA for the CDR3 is TGTGCCAGCAGCACAACGACAGGGAGGATCGGTGGCTACACCTTC.